This T cell receptor beta chain stems from a study of cytomegalovirus exposure and HLA in healthy donors (dated by TCRdb to about 2017). With respect to the entire study: An earlier analysis of a few hundred of the donors reported roughly 300 Gb of sequence data and 117 million unique TCR beta sequences obtained from approximately 180 million T cells. Roughly 300 gigabases of sequencing data and approximately 85 million unique TCR sequences were included in an early release covering several hundred HLA-typed donors. The genetic ancestry cluster associated with self-reported Caucasian donors included around four fifths of the 300 to 400 genotyped donors. The study aimed to test whether cataloging public T cell receptors could reveal signatures of past pathogen exposure. The T cell repertoires of 666 subjects were profiled by immunosequencing and related to cytomegalovirus serostatus. Along with the approximately 650-subject first cohort, a separate validation cohort of over 90 different subjects was used. The study combined high-throughput TCR immunosequencing, statistical association of individual TCRs with disease status, and machine learning to predict cytomegalovirus infection status. To study patterns of TCR occurrence, a later analysis re-analyzed previously published TCR beta repertoires from just over 650 donors and added high-resolution HLA genotyping. Rather than drawing on any new phenotypic data, the later analysis identified candidate immune exposures from TCR beta sequences and the way those sequences occurred across donors. An earlier analysis of approximately 500 of the donors applied high-throughput TCR beta sequencing to assess whether each TCR beta V gene segment acted as functional or pseudogenic. Donor age, sex, ethnicity and CMV serostatus were compiled alongside the repertoire data. Genome-wide SNP genotypes for about three fifths of the roughly 670 donors were used in a later genetic analysis, which treated that subset as a discovery cohort. Every repertoire in the discovery cohort had been generated on one and the same sequencing platform. HLA typing included class I and class II loci at four-digit resolution. The number of donors typed differed by locus, with roughly 620-630 for A, B, C, DRB1 and DQB1, about 500 for DQA1, 606 for DPA1, and about 450 for DPB1. Because of strong linkage in the cohort, five DR-DQ haplotypes were treated as single units for association and clustering. Across 398 genotyped donors of the cohort, an average of about 240,000 unique TCR beta nucleotide sequences per donor were sequenced, and approximately 17% of those sequences were non-productive.

The cohort was made up of about 670 healthy bone marrow donors. At the time of sampling, all cohort members were nominally healthy, though unrecorded immune exposures were likely present. The donor was CMV seronegative and was included in the group of a few hundred seronegative cohort members. A peripheral blood sample was provided by each donor, and peripheral blood mononuclear cells were used for TCR beta sequencing. Genomic DNA extraction from the blood cell samples was performed with the Qiagen DNeasy Blood Extraction Kit. The full study reports these points: Immune exposure information for the cohort was limited to CMV serostatus. Across donors, most TCR sequences were observed very rarely, whereas some public TCRs were present in many individuals. Correlated functional status among segregating V segments might reflect linkage disequilibrium, but an unknown experimental factor could not be ruled out. In a later analysis, around 17,000 TCR beta sequences were associated with specific HLA alleles at a false discovery rate of 0.05. Presence/absence analyses assumed roughly uniform sequencing depth across donors, an assumption that may not hold. The sequencing pipeline was judged likely to have produced a cluster of highly shared sequence variants as a technical artifact. A later genetic analysis reported fewer N-insertions in productive TCRs among donors in an Asian-associated ancestry cluster than the roughly 700-donor mean. In the study, some 180 TCR beta chains were listed as associated with cytomegalovirus. Some IMGT-functional V segments, including TRBV6-2 and TRBV6-3, could not be told apart with the 87-base-pair reads, so those segments were excluded. The classifier was reported to diagnose cytomegalovirus status with high specificity and sensitivity in both the original and validation cohorts. According to the authors, the approach could potentially be generalized to other disease states and immunological phenotypes. In vitro tests confirmed that a few of the cytomegalovirus-associated TCR beta chains recognize cytomegalovirus antigens. About 15 rarely observed V segments, including chromosome 9 orphons, were excluded from the earlier analysis of approximately 600 of the donors because counts were too low. Most CMV-associated TCR beta chains appeared to be HLA-restricted in a later analysis, and the HLA associations seemed to be driven largely by CMV exposure. A further reported finding was that TCR beta sequences accurately predicted the HLA-A and HLA-B alleles for most subjects in the first cohort. Because some donors lacked HLA typing at each locus, the association tests relied only on the typed subset. In an earlier analysis of roughly 500 of the donors, most TCR beta V segments appeared in productive rearrangements about 90% or about 30% of the time, broadly matching IMGT annotations. Only TCR beta chains were sequenced in this cohort, and the absence of alpha or paired-chain data limited detectable features. An association between a missense DCLRE1C variant and V-gene and J-gene trimming of TCR beta chains was found in a later genetic analysis and replicated in an independent cohort. In a later analysis, several top co-occurrence clusters were reported to appear linked to parvovirus B19, influenza, CMV and Epstein-Barr virus. In a later analysis, HLA-associated TCR beta chains were found to be more clonally expanded and to have lower generation probabilities than equally common non-associated chains. In a later analysis, TCR association rates were found to vary across HLA loci, with the most associated TCRs seen for DRB1 alleles and the fewest for HLA-C alleles. When HLA alleles, especially DR and DQ, strongly co-occurred, attributing TCR associations to individual alleles was difficult.

There are 15 amino acids in the CDR3, from cysteine to phenylalanine inclusive. Only the CDR3 region is kept as DNA, spanning 45 bases read in frame from base 1. CDR1 and CDR2 are read off the germline V gene as MDHEN and SYDVKM. Clipping removes 1 base from V and 1 base from J, with 3 as the unmatched junction base count. This clone showed up just once. Its antigen remains unidentified. No base-level quality is on record; no much larger clone is a single base apart. Library prep was done by the immunoSEQ multiplex PCR assay. For the multiplex PCR, a mixture combining 60 forward primers for TCR Vbeta segments and 13 reverse primers for TCR Jbeta segments was used. A multiplex PCR assay on genomic DNA amplified the CDR3 region of rearranged TCR beta genes. On the Illumina HiSeq System, the amplified TCR beta libraries were sequenced as 87-base-pair reads. Per the authors' processing: A later analysis counted tens of millions of unique TCR beta chains across the 666 repertoires, and 10 million to 11 million of these chains were shared by at least two donors. Raw reads were error-corrected and collapsed into unique sequences by a nearest-neighbor algorithm in which closely related sequences were merged to remove PCR and sequencing errors. To assign V, D and J gene segments, CDR3 sequences were aligned to IMGT reference sequences. For a sequence to be retained, at least a six-nucleotide match to both a V gene segment and a J gene segment was required. Rearrangements were classified as productive when the CDR3 lacked stop codons and remained in frame with V and J, and all other rearrangements were classified as non-productive. Following IMGT convention, CDR3 was defined as the stretch from the second conserved V-encoded cysteine up to the conserved J-encoded phenylalanine. Sequences without an unambiguous match to a single V gene segment were excluded from the earlier analysis of a few hundred of the donors. In an earlier analysis of 587 of the donors, V segments were called functional above 56.7% productive rearrangements and were called segregating when the between-donor standard deviation exceeded 5%. A statistical classification framework was built to diagnose cytomegalovirus status from the catalog of TCR beta chain sequences. In a later analysis, TCR nucleotide sequences were compared against IMGT/GENE-DB human TR gene sequences so that V and J genes could be assigned. Using the TCRdist pipeline, a later analysis assigned CDR3 sequences along with most-parsimonious VDJ recombination scenarios. A later analysis defined each TCR beta chain by its CDR3 amino acid sequence plus V-gene family, and excluded reads lacking a unique V-gene family. In a later analysis, several hundred highly shared, low-generation-probability nucleotide sequences were removed to address suspected cross-contamination and a sequencing artifact. In a later analysis, a clonal expansion index for each public chain was calculated from normalized within-repertoire ranks of inferred template counts. A later analysis computed generation probabilities with a VDJ recombination model fitted to out-of-frame rearrangements, and checked the results against IGoR. Hypergeometric tests were used in a later analysis to score TCR-TCR, TCR-HLA and TCR-CMV co-occurrence, with a repertoire-size bias correction applied to the TCR pairs. In a later analysis, false discovery rates were estimated by permuting HLA or CMV assignments 20 times. A later analysis grouped co-occurring TCRs with DBSCAN, adding TCRdist sequence similarity when clustering within HLA-allele-positive subsets. For co-occurrence clustering, repertoires with fewer than 30,000 or more than 120,000 public chains were excluded, along with roughly 5 repertoires with anomalous nucleotide sharing. TCRdb took over this immuneACCESS table, retaining in-frame rearrangements with V and J assigned. Such tables are incomplete; in checked studies, under half of the missing clones stem from an unresolved V gene, and the remainder is unexplained. From that table come the V and J calls and clone size; the DNA was used to work out D and trimming. This sample comprises 100,000 to 150,000 clones, approximately 87% of them detected only once. The ten largest clones take up about 5% of the sample.

The chain employs TRBV28 and TRBJ1-1; 7 middle bases align to TRBD1. This receptor was obtained from a woman aged 30 to 39 in good health and CMV-seronegative. What was sequenced was PBMCs. The DNA sequence is TGTGCCAGCAGTTTATCGCCAGGGGGGAACACTGAAGCTTTCTTT. Translated, it gives CASSLSPGGNTEAFF. When the CDR3 is completed using the reference TRBV28 and TRBJ1-1 genes on either side, the full variable domain is DVKVTQSSRYLVKRTGEKVFLECVQDMDHENMFWYRQDPGLGLRLIYFSYDVKMKEKGDIPEGYSVSREKKERFSLILESASTNQTSMYLCASSLSPGGNTEAFFGQGTRLTVV.